These 21 T cell receptor beta chains originate from one sample sequenced in a study of T cells in Graves' hyperthyroidism and ophthalmopathy. The CDR3 regions of TCR beta were amplified from RNA transcripts. When the TCR CDR3 underwent first-round RT-PCR, the HTBI primer set was used. Each CDR3 protein is one row after TCRdb ran MiXCR on the multiplex PCR reads. The sample lists 750,000 to 900,000 distinct CDR3 sequences; about two fifths were seen once. Sequencing was performed on blood. All receptors derive from a man aged 18-30 years with Graves' hyperthyroidism.

This chain connects TRBV5-1 to TRBJ2-5; the D is unclear. This CDR3 region has 14 residues. Trimming took 4 bases from V and 4 from J, leaving 14 bases between them. Looked up from germline, CDR1 is SGHRS and CDR2 is YFSETQ. Here the CDR3 DNA reads TGCGCCAGCAGCGACGGACGGCCCGGAGAGACCCAGTACTTC. Translated, it gives CASSDGRPGETQYF.

In its sample, this clonotype was seen many times. The V gene is TRBV9, the J gene TRBJ2-5, with D perhaps TRBD1 or TRBD2 (7 bases each). V lost 1 base, J lost 5 bases, and 15 bases lay in between. The CDR3 is 15 residues long. Germline lookup yields CDR1 SGDLS and CDR2 YYNGEE. The CDR3 protein is CASSVHQGEGETQYF. In nucleotides, the CDR3 is TGTGCCAGCAGCGTACACCAGGGGGAGGGGGAGACCCAGTACTTC. The full variable domain, in which reference TRBV9 and TRBJ2-5 provide the parts outside the CDR3, is DSGVTQTPKHLITATGQRVTLRCSPRSGDLSVYWYQQSLDQGLQFLIQYYNGEERAKGNILERFSAQQFPDLHSELNLSSLELGDSALYFCASSVHQGEGETQYFGPGTRLLVL.

This clonotype was found many times. The chain joins TRBV7-6 to TRBJ2-5, with D tentatively TRBD1 (5 bases). Germline V gene data show CDR1 as SGHVS and CDR2 as FNYEAQ. The V gene lost 4 bases and the J gene lost 5 bases, with 17 bases spanning the gap. The CDR3 covers 15 residues. The CDR3: CASSSAGSGPETQYF. DNA for the CDR3: TGTGCCAGCAGCTCCGCCGGGTCAGGGCCGGAGACCCAGTACTTC. Combining the CDR3 with reference TRBV7-6 and TRBJ2-5 gives the whole variable domain GAGVSQSPRYKVTKRGQDVALRCDPISGHVSLYWYRQALGQGPEFLTYFNYEAQQDKSGLPNDRFSAERPEGSISTLTIQRTEQRDSAMYRCASSSAGSGPETQYFGPGTRLLVL.

This clonotype was detected ten times or more. The chain links TRBV29-1 to TRBJ1-1; 9 nucleotides match TRBD1. The CDR3 loop spans 13 amino acids. CDR1 SQVTM and CDR2 ANQGSEA come from the germline V gene. The V segment lost 7 bases and the J segment 3 bases; nucleotides outside the gene matches: 6. The CDR3 sequence: CSGGYRGHTEAFF. In DNA, the CDR3 is TGCAGCGGGGGCTACAGGGGGCACACTGAAGCTTTCTTT.

For this clonotype: This could be a read error, since a much larger clone is one nucleotide away. V gene TRBV12-3 or TRBV12-4 combines with J gene TRBJ2-7; D might be TRBD1 (6 bases). The CDR3 is 12 amino acids. The V end lost 7 bases, the J end lost 5 bases, and 12 bases lay between the germline ends. CDR3 in amino acids: CASTRSGDEQYF. The CDR3 bases are TGTGCCAGCACCAGATCAGGGGACGAGCAGTACTTC.

The chain joins TRBV5-6 to TRBJ2-7; the match to TRBD2 covers 8 bases. The CDR3 extends over 15 amino acids. Germline CDR1 is SGHDT and CDR2 is YYEEEE. Trimming took 7 bases from V and 6 from J; bases not matched to a gene: 15. For the CDR3, the DNA is TGTGCCAGCGGGGCCTCACTAGCGGCCTTAGGCGAGCAGTACTTC. Encoded protein: CASGASLAALGEQYF.

This sequence joins TRBV6-6 and TRBJ1-5; no firm D call. This CDR3 is 15 amino acids long. Deletions cut 2 bases from V and 4 bases from J, with 12 bases between. CDR1 MNHNY and CDR2 SVGAGI come from the germline V gene (reference sequence). CDR3 residues: CASSYPARGNQPQHF. In DNA, the CDR3 is TGTGCCAGCAGTTACCCCGCACGCGGGAATCAGCCCCAGCATTTT.

Comment on this clonotype: One base away lies a much larger clone, so this may be a sequencing read error. The rearrangement joins TRBV29-1 to TRBJ2-5; D is possibly TRBD1 or TRBD2 (5 bases each). The CDR3 has 15 residues. The germline CDR1 and CDR2 sequences are SQVTM and ANQGSEA. The chain's CDR3 is CSVAGTASHQGTQYF. CDR3 bases: TGCAGCGTAGCCGGGACGGCGTCCCACCAAGGGACCCAGTACTTC.

The CDR3 reads CASSTTGQWAHEQYF. For the CDR3, the DNA is TGTGCCAGCAGCACAACGGGACAGTGGGCCCACGAGCAGTACTTC. The V call is TRBV7-2, the J call TRBJ2-7; TRBD1 aligns across 7 bases. J was trimmed by 5 bases and V by 5 bases; bases with no gene match: 12. The CDR3 covers 15 residues. The germline CDR1 and CDR2 sequences are SGHTA and FQGNSA.

The chain links TRBV7-8 to TRBJ2-7; 9 positions match TRBD2. The better agreement between TRBJ2-1 and the DNA end casts doubt on the J call. Germline CDR1 reads SGHVS; CDR2 reads FQNEAQ. The CDR3 extends over 14 amino acids. The CDR3 spells CASSSSGDYNEQFF. CDR3 nucleotides: TGTGCCAGCAGCTCTAGCGGGGACTACAATGAGCAGTTCTTC.

This clonotype has a count of ten or more. The chain employs TRBV2 and TRBJ2-5; TRBD2 agrees at 8 bases. This CDR3 has 15 residues. V trimming: 4 bases; J trimming: 4 bases; junction bases outside the gene matches: 8. Germline values: CDR1 SNHLY, CDR2 FYNNEI. As DNA, the CDR3 is TGTGCCAGCAGTGGGGAGCGGGAGAAGGGAGAGACCCAGTACTTC. This gives the protein CASSGEREKGETQYF.

This clonotype was observed at least ten times. This sequence joins TRBV9 and TRBJ2-6; TRBD1 matches at 8 bases. CDR3 length equals 15 residues. CDR1 is SGDLS, CDR2 YYNGEE, per germline. The CDR3 protein is CVFDRGSGGANVLTF. CDR3 sequence (DNA): TGTGTATTCGACAGGGGTAGTGGTGGGGCCAACGTCCTGACTTTC.

The rearrangement joins TRBV15 to TRBJ1-2; no definite D call. CDR1 is LNHNV, CDR2 YYDKDF, per germline (reference sequence). V lost 0 bases, J lost 2 bases, and 10 bases lay in between. The length of the CDR3 is 15 residues. The CDR3 coding sequence is TGTGCCACCAGCAGAGATCAGAACAGCAACTATGGCTACACCTTC. It codes for CATSRDQNSNYGYTF.

This clonotype appeared a few times. This sequence joins TRBV12-3 or TRBV12-4 and TRBJ1-5; D is undetermined. V lost 3 bases, J lost 7 bases, and 16 bases lay in between. The CDR3 runs 15 residues. CDR3: CASSFSREARQPQHF. CDR3 nucleotide sequence: TGTGCCAGCAGTTTCTCTAGGGAGGCCAGACAGCCCCAGCATTTT.

The rearrangement links TRBV5-4 to TRBJ2-2; 9 bases agree with TRBD2. The germline CDR1 and CDR2 sequences are SGHNT and YYREEE (reference sequence). This CDR3 spans 15 amino acids. With V trimmed by 2 bases and J by 7 bases, 6 bases remained unmatched. CDR3 loop: CASSFAGTSFGELFF. The CDR3 DNA reads as TGTGCCAGCAGCTTTGCCGGGACTAGCTTCGGGGAGCTGTTTTTT. The entire variable domain, with the rest obtained from reference TRBV5-4 and TRBJ2-2, is as follows: ETGVTQSPTHLIKTRGQQVTLRCSSQSGHNTVSWYQQALGQGPQFIFQYYREEENGRGNFPPRFSGLQFPNYSSELNVNALELDDSALYLCASSFAGTSFGELFFGEGSRLTVL.

This sequence joins TRBV7-8 and TRBJ2-6; no clear D. Germline V lookup: CDR1 SGHVS, CDR2 FQNEAQ. The CDR3 consists of 14 residues. Trimming removed 0 bases at V and 4 bases at J, with 4 bases between. CDR3 bases: TGTGCCAGCAGCTTAGCAATAGGGGCCAACGTCCTGACTTTC. Translated: CASSLAIGANVLTF.

At least ten counts were recorded for this clonotype. The gene calls are TRBV20-1 and TRBJ1-5; no firm D call. V was pared by 6 bases and J by 2 bases, with 8 bases between. From germline, CDR1 is DFQATT and CDR2 SNEGSKA (reference sequence). CDR3 length: 12 amino acids. CDR3 in DNA: TGCAGTGCGCAGACTGGCAATCAGCCCCAGCATTTT. Translated, it gives CSAQTGNQPQHF.

This chain uses TRBV19 with TRBJ2-7; 11 nucleotides match TRBD2. Trimming took 9 bases from V and 3 from J; bases not matched to a gene: 10. There are 15 residues in the CDR3. Germline CDR1 reads LNHDA; CDR2 reads SQIVND (reference sequence). The CDR3 loop is CASSHTSGSGYEQYF. The DNA of the CDR3 is TGTGCCAGCAGCCATACTAGCGGGAGTGGCTACGAGCAGTACTTC.

The table lists this clonotype with many counts. This sequence joins TRBV11-2 and TRBJ2-7, with a tentative D call TRBD1 (5 bases). The V gene lost 6 bases and the J gene lost 7 bases, with 19 bases spanning the gap. CDR1 is SGHAT and CDR2 is FQNNGV in the germline V gene. This CDR3 has 14 amino acids. The CDR3 sequence: CASRHPRQSQEQYF. CDR3 in DNA: TGTGCCAGCAGACATCCTCGACAGTCCCAAGAGCAGTACTTC.

Details on this clonotype: A read error may explain this, as a much larger clone is one base away. The rearrangement joins TRBV2 to TRBJ1-6; D is unresolved. Trimming left V 3 bases short and J 8 bases short, with 8 bases between. This CDR3 has 13 amino acids. Germline assignment: CDR1 SNHLY and CDR2 FYNNEI. CDR3 sequence: CASSDLPDSPLHF. The CDR3 DNA sequence: TGTGCCAGCAGTGACCTACCGGATTCACCCCTCCACTTT.

This clonotype was seen a handful of times. The chain joins TRBV7-2 to TRBJ2-5; the D call may be TRBD1 or TRBD2 (5 bases each). CDR1 is SGHTA, CDR2 FQGNSA, per germline. CDR3 length: 15 residues. V dropped 5 bases and J dropped 4 bases, with 17 bases sitting between them. CDR3 in amino acids: CASSLYSGTGETQYF. CDR3 DNA: TGTGCCAGCAGCCTCTACTCCGGGACGGGAGAGACCCAGTACTTC.